A single TCR beta chain is shown here with its context. What it recognizes is unknown. Any history of autoimmune disease or systemic immunosuppression disqualified patients. The data are from a study of OX40 agonist ivuxolimab in advanced cancers. About the research overall: Prior anti-PD-1, anti-PD-L1 or anti-CTLA-4 therapy was allowed; around 40% had some. Three patients got partial responses; one had hepatocellular carcinoma and two had cutaneous melanoma. Findings of the study overall: Some nonresponders also had low normalized T-cell clonal expansion.

The assay was immunoSEQ multiplex PCR, and TCRdb's table has in-frame clones only and misses some. Of about 14,000 clones in the sample, approximately 84% were seen once. V was shortened by 2 bases and J by 1 base, with 6 bases between the two germline ends. Germline V gene sequence: CDR1 SGHNT, CDR2 YENEEA. This CDR3 has 14 residues. The gene calls are TRBV11-3 and TRBJ2-1; D remains unclear. The sequencing used CD4+ or CD8+ T cells sorted from blood, collected in a trial of the OX40 agonist ivuxolimab. The clonotype was recovered from an adult with an advanced solid tumor such as melanoma, head and neck, liver or kidney cancer. The CDR3 nucleotides read TGTGCCAGCAGCTTATACAGTTCCTACAATGAGCAGTTCTTC. As protein: CASSLYSSYNEQFF.